These T cell receptor beta chains were read from a single sample in a study of T cell responses to AZD1222 COVID-19 vaccine. Only in-frame clones appear in the TCRdb table, and some are missing; sequencing was by immunoSEQ multiplex PCR. The sample contains under 70,000 clones, roughly 84% of which appear only once. The sample was peripheral blood, taken on day 0 of AZD1222 vaccination. Receptor source: an adult in good health. CDR3s include the opening cysteine and the closing phenylalanine or tryptophan. The D gene is left open where the match is weak. The size field is filled for only some rows; it gives once, few, many or a size class.

NA,TRBJ2-2,NA,TRBV24-1,TGTGCCACCAGTGAACGGGGACCGAACACCGGGGAGCTGTTTTTT,CATSERGPNTGELFF
NA,TRBJ1-5,NA,TRBV28,TGTGCCAGCAGTTCCCCCCCCCAGGGCAGTTCTTACAATCAGCCCCAGCATTTT,CASSSPPQGSSYNQPQHF
NA,TRBJ2-5,NA,TRBV4-3,TGCGCCAGCAGCCCCTGGGGGGATCAAGAGACCCAGTACTTC,CASSPWGDQETQYF
TRBD1,TRBJ1-2,NA,TRBV19,TGTGCCAGTAGCACAATCGCCGGGACAGGAGACTATGGCTACACCTTC,CASSTIAGTGDYGYTF
NA,TRBJ1-5,NA,TRBV19,TGTGCCAGTAGTCCTGGGCAGACCTTTAATCAGCCCCAGCATTTT,CASSPGQTFNQPQHF
NA,TRBJ1-2,NA,TRBV3-1/TRBV3-2,TGTGCCAGCAGCCAAGATGGGCAGCCCAATGGCTACACCTTC,CASSQDGQPNGYTF
TRBD2,TRBJ2-5,NA,TRBV5-4,TGTGCCAGCAGCTTGGCCAAAGGACTAGCGGGGCGTCAAGAGACCCAGTACTTC,CASSLAKGLAGRQETQYF
TRBD1,TRBJ1-5,NA,TRBV7-2,TGTGCCAGCAGCGGACAGGGTAACCAGCCCCAGCATTTT,CASSGQGNQPQHF
NA,TRBJ1-6,NA,TRBV7-9,TGTGCCAGCAGCCCGGGACAAGGAAATTCACCCCTCCACTTT,CASSPGQGNSPLHF
NA,TRBJ1-1,NA,TRBV29-1,TGCAGCGTTGAAGAAGGAATGAACACTGAAGCTTTCTTT,CSVEEGMNTEAFF
NA,TRBJ1-5,NA,TRBV2,TGTGCCAGCAGTCGGACAGCGAGCAATCAGCCCCAGCATTTT,CASSRTASNQPQHF
NA,TRBJ2-5,NA,TRBV7-2,TGTGCCAGCAGCTTATATGTCGGAGGAAGGGAGACCCAGTACTTC,CASSLYVGGRETQYF
TRBD2,TRBJ2-3,NA,TRBV10-1,TGCGCCACCTCAGTGGGGGGGAGTGAAGATACGCAGTATTTT,CATSVGGSEDTQYF
TRBD2,TRBJ2-1,once,TRBV19,TGTGCCAGTAGTATTTCCAGCGGGGAGTTTATCTACAATGAGCAGTTCTTC,CASSISSGEFIYNEQFF
NA,TRBJ1-1,NA,TRBV3-1/TRBV3-2,TGTGCCAGCAGCCAAGATGGGATGAACACTGAAGCTTTCTTT,CASSQDGMNTEAFF
TRBD1,TRBJ2-2,NA,TRBV9,TGTGCCAGCAGCGTTGGACAGGGGACCACCGGGGAGCTGTTTTTT,CASSVGQGTTGELFF
NA,TRBJ1-2,NA,TRBV28,TGTGCCAGCAGTTATTATAGGGCAGTTCAATATGGCTACACCTTC,CASSYYRAVQYGYTF
NA,TRBJ2-3,NA,TRBV2,TGTGCCAGCAGTGTCGGACAGTTTCCTAGCACAGATACGCAGTATTTT,CASSVGQFPSTDTQYF
NA,TRBJ1-1,NA,TRBV10-1,TGCGCCAGCAGTGAGAAGAACACTGAAGCTTTCTTT,CASSEKNTEAFF
NA,TRBJ1-1,NA,TRBV28,TGTGCCAGCAGTTTCCGCGGGGGGAACACTGAAGCTTTCTTT,CASSFRGGNTEAFF
NA,TRBJ2-7,NA,TRBV9,TGTGCCAGCAGCTCGGGGACCGAGAACTACGAGCAGTACTTC,CASSSGTENYEQYF
NA,TRBJ1-6,NA,TRBV3-1/TRBV3-2,TGTGCCAGCAGCCAAGGGCACGCTTCACCCCTCCACTTT,CASSQGHASPLHF
NA,TRBJ2-3,NA,TRBV11-2,TGTGCCAGCAGCTTAGTCCATAGGGGGGCAGATACGCAGTATTTT,CASSLVHRGADTQYF
TRBD1,TRBJ1-5,NA,TRBV5-1,TGCGCCAGCAGCTTGGAATCAGGGGGCTATCAGCCCCAGCATTTT,CASSLESGGYQPQHF
TRBD2,TRBJ2-1,NA,TRBV7-3,TGTGCCAGCAGCCCTGCTGGACTAGCTACCAATGAGCAGTTCTTC,CASSPAGLATNEQFF
NA,TRBJ2-2,NA,TRBV6-2/TRBV6-3,TGTGCCAGCAGTTCAACTGGGGCGGGGCCCGGGGAGCTGTTTTTT,CASSSTGAGPGELFF
NA,TRBJ1-2,few,TRBV7-9,TGTGCCAGCAGCTTAAGCGGGAAGGACTATGGCTACACCTTC,CASSLSGKDYGYTF
NA,TRBJ2-3,once,TRBV7-6,TGTGCCAGCAGCTCAGCTGGCGGACTCAACACAGATACGCAGTATTTT,CASSSAGGLNTDTQYF
TRBD2,TRBJ2-3,NA,TRBV9,TGTGCCAGCAGCCTTCGGACTAGCGGGGGACCTAGCACAGATACGCAGTATTTT,CASSLRTSGGPSTDTQYF
NA,TRBJ1-1,once,TRBV5-1,TGCGCCAGCAGCTTGGCCAGGGTGAAAGGCACTGAAGCTTTCTTT,CASSLARVKGTEAFF
NA,TRBJ2-3,NA,TRBV11-2,TGTGCCAGCAGCTTTGGGGACACGCAGTATTTT,CASSFGDTQYF
TRBD2,TRBJ2-1,NA,TRBV9,TGTGCCAGCAGCGTAAGAGCGGGAGGGTTTAATGAGCAGTTCTTC,CASSVRAGGFNEQFF
NA,TRBJ1-2,NA,TRBV10-2,TGCGCCAGCAGTGACTACGCGGGTGTGGACTATGGCTACACCTTC,CASSDYAGVDYGYTF
NA,TRBJ2-5,NA,TRBV9,TGTGCCAGCAGCGTGGGGATGGGAGGTCAAGAGACCCAGTACTTC,CASSVGMGGQETQYF
TRBD1,TRBJ1-2,NA,TRBV29-1,TGCAGCGTTGAACCGCCGACAGGGGCCTATGGCTACACCTTC,CSVEPPTGAYGYTF
NA,TRBJ2-7,NA,TRBV9,TGTGCCAGTAGCCGGGCAGGGACCTACGAGCAGTACTTC,CASSRAGTYEQYF
NA,TRBJ2-7,NA,TRBV7-2,TGTGCCAGCATCGCTGGAGGACAGTTCTACGAGCAGTACTTC,CASIAGGQFYEQYF
TRBD2,TRBJ2-3,NA,TRBV27,TGTGCCAGCAGTTTAAAGGTAGCGGGAGGGCCAGGAGATACGCAGTATTTT,CASSLKVAGGPGDTQYF
NA,TRBJ2-1,NA,TRBV15,TGTGCCACCAGCAGACCGGACTACAATGAGCAGTTCTTC,CATSRPDYNEQFF
NA,TRBJ1-1,NA,TRBV7-3,TGTGCCAGCAGCTTAGAGAATAGGAACACTGAAGCTTTCTTT,CASSLENRNTEAFF